Included here is one T cell receptor (beta chain) sequence, with context. Other DNA sequences within the sample encode an identical CDR3. This sample was taken from a study of blood T cell repertoires in COVID-19. Looking at the study overall: From T cells, B-cell-depleted T cells, or PBMCs came the material, which was cDNA or gDNA.

Clones were sequenced by immunoSEQ multiplex PCR, and TCRdb holds only the in-frame ones, with some missing. Of fewer than 300,000 clones listed, approximately 83% are singletons. This CDR3 has 14 amino acids. Between the trimmed V and J ends, which lost 2 bases and 4 bases, there was a span of 11 bases. Germline V lookup: CDR1 MNHEY, CDR2 SVGAGI. This clonotype was obtained from a human donor in a cohort sampled during active COVID-19. V and J are TRBV6-5 and TRBJ1-1; D possibly corresponds to TRBD1 (5 bases). The sequenced sample was peripheral blood. The CDR3 spells CASSYGQGGTEAFF. Written as DNA, the CDR3 is TGTGCCAGCAGTTACGGGCAGGGCGGCACTGAAGCTTTCTTT.